One sample yielded the 18 T cell receptor beta chains listed below, sequenced in a study of CD8+CD57+ T cells in acquired aplastic anemia. Individuals selected for sequencing had exhibited CD8+CD57+ cell expansion on flow cytometry. Genomic DNA was employed as the template in profiling TCR beta VDJ and CDR3. TCRdb re-called the reads with MiXCR, one entry per CDR3 protein. The sample records some 180,000 distinct CDR3 sequences, around 50% being singletons. Material for sequencing was sorted CD4+, CD8+, or CD8+CD57+ T cells (not recorded which) from PBMCs. The receptor source for this set is a human donor with aplastic anemia.

The rearrangement uses TRBV6-1 and TRBJ1-1; D not resolved. The germline V gene has CDR1 MNHNS and CDR2 SASEGT. The V gene lost 6 bases and the J gene lost 6 bases, with 20 bases spanning the gap. This CDR3 has 15 residues. The chain's CDR3 is CASRSTPTLFAEAFF. In DNA, the CDR3 is TGTGCCAGCAGATCGACACCCACACTATTCGCTGAAGCTTTCTTT.

DNA for the CDR3: TGTGCCACCAGTGACGCCCTAGCGGGAAAACGAGACAATGAGCAGTTCTTC. This sequence encodes CATSDALAGKRDNEQFF. The chain is built from TRBV24-1 and TRBJ2-1, with TRBD2 identical over 9 bases. Germline loops: CDR1 KGHDR, CDR2 SFDVKD. V lost 4 bases to trimming and J lost 5 bases; unmatched junction nucleotides: 11. This CDR3 has 17 amino acids.

This clonotype was detected many times. V and J are TRBV29-1 and TRBJ2-3, with TRBD2 matching 13 bases. CDR3 length: 17 residues. V was pared by 6 bases and J by 6 bases, with 15 bases of the junction left unmatched. Germline V gene data show CDR1 as SQVTM and CDR2 as ANQGSEA. The CDR3: CSVLLAGGRKRGDTQYF. For the CDR3, the DNA is TGCAGCGTCTTACTAGCGGGGGGGAGGAAGCGCGGCGATACGCAGTATTTT.

Ten or more counts support this clonotype. CDR3 protein: CASSVDRVGGYTF. The CDR3 DNA reads TGCGCCAGCAGCGTCGACAGGGTGGGTGGCTACACCTTC. V gene TRBV5-1 combines with J gene TRBJ1-2, with 7 bases aligning to TRBD1. V shed 4 bases, J shed 7 bases, and the junction held 7 bases outside the gene matches. CDR1 and CDR2 from the germline V gene are SGHRS and YFSETQ. The CDR3 has 13 residues.

Regarding this clonotype: Since no conserved phenylalanine or tryptophan closes the CDR3, a read error is the likely cause. The CDR3 protein is CASSSRGPQHL. In DNA form, the CDR3 reads TGTGCCAGCAGCTCCAGGGGGCCCCAGCATCTT. The rearrangement uses TRBV7-9 and TRBJ1-5, with D tentatively TRBD1 (6 bases). Germline CDR1 SEHNR, CDR2 FQNEAQ (reference sequence). This CDR3 has 11 amino acids. V was clipped by 4 bases and J by 9 bases, with 7 bases between them.

The chain carries TRBV18 and TRBJ2-3; D not resolved. Germline V CDR1 and CDR2: KGHSH, LQKENI. V lost 3 bases and J lost 2, with 9 bases in between. This CDR3 spans 14 amino acids. In DNA form, the CDR3 reads TGTGCCAGCTCACCCCAGACGGACACAGATACGCAGTATTTT. Amino acid sequence: CASSPQTDTDTQYF.

The chain combines TRBV4-1 with TRBJ1-1; D perhaps matches TRBD1 (6 bases). Germline loops: CDR1 MGHRA, CDR2 YSYEKL. CDR3 size: 14 residues. The ends were cut back, 3 bases at V and 6 bases at J, with 14 bases in the middle. The CDR3 region is CASSHATGTAEAFF. The CDR3 DNA is TGCGCCAGCAGCCACGCTACAGGGACCGCTGAAGCTTTCTTT.

The chain carries TRBV25-1 and TRBJ2-4; D remains ambiguous. The CDR3 spans 13 residues. Germline CDR1 is MGHDK and CDR2 is SYGVNS. Trimming left V 5 bases short and J 15 bases short, with 20 bases between. The CDR3 coding sequence is TGTGCCAGCAGTTACGTGTCCACCCCAGGATTGTACTTC. Translated, it gives CASSYVSTPGLYF. The full variable domain, rest sourced from reference TRBV25-1 and TRBJ2-4, is EADIYQTPRYLVIGTGKKITLECSQTMGHDKMYWYQQDPGMELHLIHYSYGVNSTEKGDLSSESTVSRIRTEHFPLTLESARPSHTSQYLCASSYVSTPGLYFGAGTRLSVL.

This clonotype was recorded only once. The V call is TRBV25-1, the J call TRBJ2-5, with D possibly being TRBD1 (5 bases). With 6 bases removed from V and 4 bases from J, the gap between germline ends came to 12 bases. Germline V gene data show CDR1 as MGHDK and CDR2 as SYGVNS. The CDR3 loop spans 13 amino acids. Here the CDR3 DNA reads TGTGCCAGCAGGTTGGGGCCGGGAGAGACCCAGTACTTC. As protein: CASRLGPGETQYF.

Notes on this clonotype: Its ends do not fully match the called genes, so a read error is possible. The rearrangement joins TRBV3-1 to TRBJ1-1, with 11 positions matching TRBD1. The CDR3 is made up of 17 amino acids. Germline-derived CDR1 and CDR2 are LGHDT and YNNKEL (reference sequence). This chain's CDR3 is CASSQDWTGGMNTEALF. The CDR3 DNA reads TGTGCCAGCAGCCAAGATTGGACAGGGGGCATGAACACTGAAGCTCTCTTT.

Comments on this clonotype: A much larger clone lies one base from this, so it may be a read error. The chain combines TRBV9 with TRBJ1-1, with 8 positions matching TRBD1. Germline loops: CDR1 SGDLS, CDR2 YYNGEE. CDR3 size: 17 residues. V was clipped by 4 bases and J by 6 bases; unmatched bases: 17. CDR3 residues: CASSPLTGATVRAEAFF. The CDR3 coding sequence is TGTGCCAGCAGCCCTTTGACAGGGGCGACCGTTAGGGCTGAAGCTTTCTTT.

This chain uses TRBV9 with TRBJ2-5, with TRBD2 identical over 7 bases. V was pared by 2 bases and J by 5 bases, with 3 bases of the junction left unmatched. Germline assignment: CDR1 SGDLS and CDR2 YYNGEE. The CDR3 extends over 13 amino acids. As DNA, the CDR3 is TGTGCCAGCAGCGTGGGGGGGTTGGAGACCCAGTACTTC. It specifies CASSVGGLETQYF.

This chain connects TRBV10-1 to TRBJ2-3; 9 bases fit TRBD2. After removal of 7 bases from V and 4 bases from J, the junction contained 6 bases not matched to a gene. The CDR3 is 14 amino acids. Germline loops: CDR1 WNHNN, CDR2 SYGVQD (reference sequence). This CDR3 is CASISGGTADTQYF. CDR3 in DNA: TGCGCCAGCATTAGCGGGGGTACAGCAGATACGCAGTATTTT.

The chain combines TRBV7-2 with TRBJ1-6; D is ambiguous. Trimming cost V 2 bases and J 8 bases, with 4 bases left between them. This CDR3 has 12 amino acids. Germline CDR1 is SGHTA and CDR2 is FQGNSA. The chain's CDR3 is CASSLLDSPLHF. CDR3 nucleotides: TGTGCCAGCAGCTTATTAGATTCACCCCTCCACTTT.

This clonotype was counted only a few times. This chain uses TRBV6-6 with TRBJ2-5; unclear D gene. Looked up from germline, CDR1 is MNHNY and CDR2 is SVGAGI (reference sequence). V was shortened by 4 bases and J by 5 bases, with 11 bases between the two germline ends. The CDR3 runs to 13 residues. This CDR3 reads CASSWSGRETQYF. CDR3 DNA: TGTGCCAGCAGTTGGTCGGGCCGGGAGACCCAGTACTTC.

This chain uses TRBV9 with TRBJ1-2; a possible D gene is TRBD1 (5 bases). This CDR3 spans 15 amino acids. V gave up 0 bases and J gave up 4 bases, with 13 bases separating them. Germline assignment: CDR1 SGDLS and CDR2 YYNGEE. CDR3 sequence: CASSVGRGGVYGYTF. DNA for the CDR3: TGTGCCAGCAGCGTAGGGAGGGGAGGAGTCTATGGCTACACCTTC.

This chain connects TRBV15 to TRBJ2-6; D is ambiguous. CDR1 LNHNV and CDR2 YYDKDF come from the germline V gene (reference sequence). The CDR3 loop spans 16 amino acids. Trimming cost V 0 bases and J 0 bases, with 6 bases left between them. DNA for the CDR3: TGTGCCACCAGCAGAGATCGGAGCTCTGGGGCCAACGTCCTGACTTTC. Its protein is CATSRDRSSGANVLTF.

CDR3 nucleotides: TGTGCCACCAGTGACCCCGTGCGATCGCAGGGGGCAAGGGCGGACACTGAAGCTTTCTTT. It is translated as CATSDPVRSQGARADTEAFF. The gene calls are TRBV24-1 and TRBJ1-1; 8 bases fit TRBD1. Germline trimming cut 4 bases from V and 3 bases from J; bases unmatched to any gene: 21. The V gene's germline CDR1 is KGHDR and CDR2 SFDVKD. This CDR3 region has 20 residues.